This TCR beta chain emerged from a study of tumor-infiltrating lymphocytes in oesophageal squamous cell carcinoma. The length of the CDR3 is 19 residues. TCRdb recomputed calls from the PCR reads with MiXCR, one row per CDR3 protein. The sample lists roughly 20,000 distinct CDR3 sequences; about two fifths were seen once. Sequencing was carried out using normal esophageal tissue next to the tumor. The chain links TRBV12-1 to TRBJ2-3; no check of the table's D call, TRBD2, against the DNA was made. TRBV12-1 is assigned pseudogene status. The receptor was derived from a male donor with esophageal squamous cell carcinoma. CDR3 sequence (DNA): TGTGCCAGCAGCTCGGAGGGTAGCGGGAGGGAGACTAGCACAGATACGCAGTATTTT. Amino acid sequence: CASSSEGSGRETSTDTQYF.